This T cell receptor (beta chain) was captured in a study of metastatic and nonmetastatic thyroid tumors. For the study at large: Both malignant and benign thyroid patients supplied peripheral blood and tumor or nodule tissue samples, across which the repertoires of these patients were then compared. The study, taken as a whole, reports: Reported TCR beta diversity, measured in blood and tumor, was significantly higher for malignant thyroid tumors than for benign nodules.

This clone was recorded at least ten times. Its antigen is not known. The DNA is left out, because the CDR3 cannot be placed on it with certainty; the CDR3 is given as TCRdb lists it. TCRdb reassembled clones from the PCR reads with MiXCR. The data contain tens of thousands of clones, roughly 13% of them seen just once; the ten biggest clones take up 11%. Germline CDR1 reads LNHDA; CDR2 reads SQIVND (reference sequence). Ends included, the CDR3 has 17 residues. Ahead of thyroid surgery, no patient had received treatment of any kind. V gene TRBV19 combines with J gene TRBJ1-1; the table's TRBD1 call for D was not verified on the DNA. The source is a female donor with papillary thyroid cancer or a benign thyroid nodule (not recorded which). Some clones in this sample may be carry-over from other donors' samples. Source material: blood. The CDR3 here is CASSIRFGGRLNTEAFF.